These 6 T cell receptor beta chains were sequenced from one sample in a study of control samples from healthy donors and cancer patients. Only in-frame clones appear in the TCRdb table, and some are missing; sequencing was by immunoSEQ multiplex PCR. Found here are roughly 120,000 clones, 85% to 90% of them singletons; the top ten hold approximately 1%. The sample comprised PBMCs. Source of these receptors: a woman aged 50 to 60 with colorectal cancer.

This rearrangement joins TRBV18 to TRBJ2-7, with TRBD2 identical over 11 bases. CDR3 length equals 16 residues. V was pared by 5 bases and J by 0 bases, with 6 bases of the junction left unmatched. Germline-derived CDR1 and CDR2 are KGHSH and LQKENI. The CDR3 is CASSDLAGGYSYEQYF. Here the CDR3 DNA reads TGTGCCAGCTCAGACCTAGCGGGGGGATACTCCTACGAGCAGTACTTC.

The V gene is TRBV5-1, the J gene TRBJ1-1; D is possibly TRBD1 (5 bases). Trimming stripped 4 bases from V and 0 bases from J, with 10 bases between. The CDR3 runs to 14 residues. Germline loops: CDR1 SGHRS, CDR2 YFSETQ. CDR3: CASSMTAMNTEAFF. Written as DNA, the CDR3 is TGCGCCAGCAGCATGACAGCTATGAACACTGAAGCTTTCTTT.

This clone is a singleton in its sample. V usage is TRBV5-1 and J usage is TRBJ1-1; the D is unclear. CDR1 SGHRS and CDR2 YFSETQ come from the germline V gene. The CDR3 extends over 14 amino acids. Between the trimmed V and J ends, which lost 2 bases and 1 base, there was a span of 9 bases. The CDR3 region has the DNA TGCGCCAGCAGCTTTTCAACGGCGAACACTGAAGCTTTCTTT. Protein product: CASSFSTANTEAFF.

The chain has TRBV25-1 and TRBJ1-1; D gene uncertain. In germline, CDR1 is MGHDK, CDR2 SYGVNS. Trimming pared 7 bases from V and 3 bases from J, leaving 3 bases between. CDR3 length equals 10 residues. The CDR3 nucleotides are TGTGCCAGCATGGACACTGAAGCTTTCTTT. Its protein is CASMDTEAFF.

This clone appeared once. The chain is built from TRBV7-9 and TRBJ2-7; 9 bases match TRBD1. V lost 4 bases and J lost 3; bases outside the gene matches: 4. The CDR3 has 14 residues. Germline V lookup: CDR1 SEHNR, CDR2 FQNEAQ (reference sequence). CDR3 sequence: CASSSRTGDYEQYF. As DNA, the CDR3 is TGTGCCAGCAGCTCCCGGACAGGGGACTACGAGCAGTACTTC.

The genes are TRBV5-1 and TRBJ2-1; the match to TRBD2 covers 9 bases. The CDR3 contains 15 residues. The trim removed 5 bases at V and 8 bases at J, leaving 11 bases unmatched. CDR1 is SGHRS and CDR2 is YFSETQ in the germline V gene. The CDR3 here is CASRVAGDIVDEQFF. The CDR3 DNA sequence: TGCGCCAGCAGAGTAGCGGGAGATATTGTCGATGAGCAGTTCTTC.